This record looks at one T cell receptor (beta chain) sequence and its context. As yet, its antigen is unknown. This sample was taken from a study of early T cells in non-severe SARS-CoV-2 infection. Study background: Sequencing input comprised bulk RNA from unsorted whole blood; chain pairing was not available. Study-wide points: Private and CD4 specificities were missed by VDJdb matching, which favored anti-spike CD8 responses.

Individual cDNA molecules were tagged with unique molecular identifiers, the study reported. TCRdb passed the 5' RACE reads through MiXCR, listing each CDR3 protein once. The sample has around 50,000 distinct CDR3 sequences; around 7.7% are singletons. The origin of this receptor is an adult who was a healthcare worker with PCR-confirmed SARS-CoV-2 infection or an uninfected control (not recorded which). The specimen was whole blood.

Here the CDR3 DNA reads TGTGCCAGCAGTTCACCCGGGACAGGGACTGAAAAACTGTTTTTT. It is translated as CASSSPGTGTEKLFF. V and J are TRBV28 and TRBJ1-4; 9 bases agree with TRBD1. Germline V gives CDR1 MDHEN, CDR2 SYDVKM. V shed 4 bases, J shed 7 bases, and the junction held 7 bases outside the gene matches. The CDR3 has 15 residues.